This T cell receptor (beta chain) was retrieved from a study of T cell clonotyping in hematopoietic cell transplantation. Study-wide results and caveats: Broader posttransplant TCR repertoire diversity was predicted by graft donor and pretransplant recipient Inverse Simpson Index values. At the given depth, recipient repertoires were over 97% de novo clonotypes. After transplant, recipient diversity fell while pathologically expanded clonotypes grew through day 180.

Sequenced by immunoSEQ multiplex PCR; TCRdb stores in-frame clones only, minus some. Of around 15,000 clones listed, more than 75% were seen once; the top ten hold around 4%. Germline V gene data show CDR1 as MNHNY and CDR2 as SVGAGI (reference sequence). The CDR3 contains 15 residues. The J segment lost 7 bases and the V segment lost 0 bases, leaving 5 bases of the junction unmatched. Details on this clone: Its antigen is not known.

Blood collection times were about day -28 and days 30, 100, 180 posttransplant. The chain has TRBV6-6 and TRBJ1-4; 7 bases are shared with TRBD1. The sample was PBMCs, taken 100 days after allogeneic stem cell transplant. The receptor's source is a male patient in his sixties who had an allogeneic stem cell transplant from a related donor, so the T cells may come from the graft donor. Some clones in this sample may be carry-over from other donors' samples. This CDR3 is CASSYSNRGGEKLFF. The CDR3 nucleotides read TGTGCCAGCAGTTACTCGAACAGGGGAGGTGAAAAACTGTTTTTT.